This TCR beta chain was identified during a study of T cell responses to AZD1222 COVID-19 vaccine. The CDR3 loop spans 13 amino acids. The V gene's germline CDR1 is LGHDT and CDR2 YNNKEL (reference sequence). Trimming removed 4 bases at V and 3 bases at J, with 7 bases between. Notes on this clone: Its antigen is currently unknown.

This table comes from immunoSEQ multiplex PCR, and its TCRdb copy is limited to in-frame clones, with some not included. The table records about 200,000 clones, around 93% of them present only once. Overall study results and limits: Only after the peak T cell response were repertoires sampled. Close to half of spike-specific TCRs reportedly recognize unmutated variant regions.

Sequenced material: peripheral blood, taken 28 days after the second AZD1222 dose. The rearrangement joins TRBV3-1 (or the pseudogene TRBV3-2) to TRBJ1-5; weak D call: TRBD1 (5 bases). This TCR came from an adult who received the AZD1222 COVID-19 vaccine. The CDR3 nucleotides are TGTGCCAGCAGCCCGGACACCAATCAGCCCCAGCATTTT. This encodes CASSPDTNQPQHF.